The count of the clone carrying this TCR beta chain is one. No antigen is known for it. These data originate in a study of T cell responses to AZD1222 COVID-19 vaccine. Whole-study findings and limits: A mostly white British donor set with more females was recruited, and clonal diversity was possibly underestimated. Seropositive status at baseline applied to only a handful of AZD1222 recipients. Spike regions recognized by vaccine-associated CD4 TCRs spanned the protein, led by 160-218 and 743-854.

Sequencing used immunoSEQ multiplex PCR; TCRdb keeps in-frame clones, though not all of them. The sample shows about 140,000 clones, 70% to 90% of them seen only once. The CDR3 totals 10 residues. V lost 8 bases and J 9 bases, leaving 8 bases between the germline ends. Germline V gene sequence: CDR1 LNHDA, CDR2 SQIVND (reference sequence). The chain couples TRBV19 to TRBJ2-1; a possible D gene is TRBD2 (6 bases). The TCR comes from an adult in good health. Source: peripheral blood, taken on day 0 of AZD1222 vaccination. CDR3 sequence reads: CASLASEQFF. DNA of the CDR3: TGTGCCAGTCTAGCGAGTGAGCAGTTCTTC.